The rows below give T cell receptor beta chains drawn from one sample of a study of early T cells in non-severe SARS-CoV-2 infection. From the 5' RACE reads, TCRdb called clonotypes with MiXCR, one entry per CDR3 protein. The sample lists tens of thousands of distinct CDR3 sequences; around 4.3% were seen once. Sample: whole blood. The receptors stem from an adult who was a healthcare worker with PCR-confirmed SARS-CoV-2 infection or an uninfected control (not recorded which). CDR3s include the opening cysteine and the closing phenylalanine or tryptophan. Each record gives: CDR3 protein, CDR3 DNA, clone size, J gene, V gene, D gene. D genes are given only for firm matches. Not every row has a clone size; where given, it reads once, few, many or a size class.

cdr3_aa: CASNPGQGIIGEKLFF
cdr3_nt: TGTGCCAGCAACCCGGGACAGGGGATAATAGGGGAAAAACTGTTTTTT
clone_size: many
j_call: TRBJ1-4
v_call: TRBV6-6
d_call: TRBD1

cdr3_aa: CASSQDRDSPLHF
cdr3_nt: TGTGCCAGCAGCCAAGATCGGGATTCACCCCTCCACTTT
clone_size: many
j_call: TRBJ1-6
v_call: TRBV4-2
d_call: -

cdr3_aa: CASSLRVAGAGEQFF
cdr3_nt: TGTGCCAGCAGCTTAAGAGTAGCGGGAGCCGGTGAGCAGTTCTTC
clone_size: many
j_call: TRBJ2-1
v_call: TRBV7-8
d_call: TRBD2

cdr3_aa: CASSLAQGNQETQYF
cdr3_nt: TGTGCCAGCAGCTTAGCCCAGGGGAATCAAGAGACCCAGTACTTC
clone_size: many
j_call: TRBJ2-5
v_call: TRBV7-2
d_call: -

cdr3_aa: CASSFRGEDSPLHF
cdr3_nt: TGTGCCAGCAGTTTCAGGGGGGAGGATTCACCCCTCCACTTT
clone_size: many
j_call: TRBJ1-6
v_call: TRBV12-3/TRBV12-4
d_call: TRBD1

cdr3_aa: CASSHYEQYF
cdr3_nt: TGTGCCAGCAGTCACTACGAGCAGTACTTC
clone_size: many
j_call: TRBJ2-7
v_call: TRBV28
d_call: -

cdr3_aa: CASSISGDTQYF
cdr3_nt: TGTGCCAGCAGTATCTCCGGGGATACGCAGTATTTT
clone_size: many
j_call: TRBJ2-3
v_call: TRBV27
d_call: -

cdr3_aa: CASRVDRGRDYGYTF
cdr3_nt: TGTGCCAGCCGAGTGGACAGGGGGCGCGATTATGGCTACACCTTC
clone_size: many
j_call: TRBJ1-2
v_call: TRBV6-5
d_call: TRBD1

cdr3_aa: CASSAPGQVSPDTQYF
cdr3_nt: TGTGCCAGCAGTGCCCCTGGACAGGTTTCCCCAGATACGCAGTATTTT
clone_size: many
j_call: TRBJ2-3
v_call: TRBV28
d_call: TRBD1

cdr3_aa: CASSQGTGDSNQPQHF
cdr3_nt: TGCGCCAGCAGCCAGGGGACAGGGGATAGCAATCAGCCCCAGCATTTT
clone_size: -
j_call: TRBJ1-5
v_call: TRBV4-1
d_call: TRBD1

cdr3_aa: CAWVSGSYEQYF
cdr3_nt: TGTGCCTGGGTCAGCGGATCCTACGAGCAGTACTTC
clone_size: -
j_call: TRBJ2-7
v_call: TRBV30
d_call: -

cdr3_aa: CAISVGVNNSPLHF
cdr3_nt: TGTGCCATCAGTGTGGGAGTTAATAATTCACCCCTCCACTTT
clone_size: few
j_call: TRBJ1-6
v_call: TRBV10-3
d_call: -

cdr3_aa: CASSSGQGAIQPQHF
cdr3_nt: TGTGCCAGCAGCTCCGGACAGGGGGCGATTCAGCCCCAGCATTTT
clone_size: many
j_call: TRBJ1-5
v_call: TRBV5-5
d_call: TRBD1

cdr3_aa: CASTIQETVAGEQYF
cdr3_nt: TGTGCCAGCACCATCCAAGAAACCGTTGCGGGGGAGCAGTACTTC
clone_size: few
j_call: TRBJ2-7
v_call: TRBV2
d_call: -

cdr3_aa: CASSSGVYEQYF
cdr3_nt: TGTGCCAGCTCATCAGGGGTGTACGAGCAGTACTTC
clone_size: many
j_call: TRBJ2-7
v_call: TRBV18
d_call: -

cdr3_aa: CASSWDSFNEKLFF
cdr3_nt: TGCGCCAGCAGCTGGGACAGCTTTAATGAAAAACTGTTTTTT
clone_size: -
j_call: TRBJ1-4
v_call: TRBV5-1
d_call: TRBD1

cdr3_aa: CASSHPGQGTGELFF
cdr3_nt: TGCGCCAGCAGCCACCCCGGACAGGGCACCGGGGAGCTGTTTTTT
clone_size: few
j_call: TRBJ2-2
v_call: TRBV4-3
d_call: TRBD1

cdr3_aa: CSVWDGNNQPQHF
cdr3_nt: TGCAGTGTTTGGGATGGGAACAATCAGCCCCAGCATTTT
clone_size: many
j_call: TRBJ1-5
v_call: TRBV20-1
d_call: -

cdr3_aa: CASRLDQGTGANVLTF
cdr3_nt: TGTGCCAGCAGGCTCGACCAGGGTACTGGGGCCAACGTCCTGACTTTC
clone_size: many
j_call: TRBJ2-6
v_call: TRBV12-3/TRBV12-4
d_call: -

cdr3_aa: CATSRTEKNEQFF
cdr3_nt: TGTGCCACCAGCAGGACAGAGAAGAATGAGCAGTTCTTC
clone_size: many
j_call: TRBJ2-1
v_call: TRBV15
d_call: -

cdr3_aa: CAWRGQGTPNEKLFF
cdr3_nt: TGTGCCTGGAGGGGTCAGGGAACACCTAATGAAAAACTGTTTTTT
clone_size: many
j_call: TRBJ1-4
v_call: TRBV30
d_call: -

cdr3_aa: CASSRGDTEAFF
cdr3_nt: TGTGCCAGCAGCAGGGGTGACACTGAAGCTTTCTTT
clone_size: few
j_call: TRBJ1-1
v_call: TRBV7-6
d_call: -

cdr3_aa: CSADPGHNEQFF
cdr3_nt: TGCAGTGCCGATCCGGGACACAATGAGCAGTTCTTC
clone_size: many
j_call: TRBJ2-1
v_call: TRBV20-1
d_call: -

cdr3_aa: CSAGPEAGHSYEQYF
cdr3_nt: TGCAGTGCGGGCCCGGAGGCGGGTCATTCCTACGAGCAGTACTTC
clone_size: many
j_call: TRBJ2-7
v_call: TRBV20-1
d_call: -

cdr3_aa: CSAPTWRGEKLFF
cdr3_nt: TGCAGTGCTCCGACGTGGAGAGGTGAAAAACTGTTTTTT
clone_size: few
j_call: TRBJ1-4
v_call: TRBV20-1
d_call: -

cdr3_aa: CASSPFRQLYNEQFF
cdr3_nt: TGTGCCAGCAGCCCCTTCCGACAGCTCTACAATGAGCAGTTCTTC
clone_size: many
j_call: TRBJ2-1
v_call: TRBV3-1
d_call: -

cdr3_aa: CASSRIRQAPYNEQFF
cdr3_nt: TGTGCCAGCAGCCGGATCCGACAAGCGCCCTACAATGAGCAGTTCTTC
clone_size: many
j_call: TRBJ2-1
v_call: TRBV7-3
d_call: -

cdr3_aa: CASSLPHSGSSETQYF
cdr3_nt: TGTGCCAGCAGCCTACCCCACTCAGGTTCGTCGGAGACCCAGTACTTC
clone_size: many
j_call: TRBJ2-5
v_call: TRBV3-1
d_call: -

cdr3_aa: CASSLSGRSTDTQYF
cdr3_nt: TGTGCCAGCAGCCTTAGCGGGAGGAGCACAGATACGCAGTATTTT
clone_size: many
j_call: TRBJ2-3
v_call: TRBV9
d_call: TRBD2

cdr3_aa: CASSTRQGSHEQYF
cdr3_nt: TGTGCCAGCAGCACTCGACAGGGGTCCCACGAGCAGTACTTC
clone_size: many
j_call: TRBJ2-7
v_call: TRBV7-9
d_call: TRBD1

cdr3_aa: CASSLGPTGSYEQYF
cdr3_nt: TGCGCCAGCAGCTTGGGACCCACCGGGTCCTACGAGCAGTACTTC
clone_size: few
j_call: TRBJ2-7
v_call: TRBV5-1
d_call: -

cdr3_aa: CASSPPTTQNTEAFF
cdr3_nt: TGTGCCAGCTCACCACCCACGACACAGAACACTGAAGCTTTCTTT
clone_size: many
j_call: TRBJ1-1
v_call: TRBV18
d_call: -